This T cell receptor (beta chain) was captured by sequencing in a study of molecular identifiers for immune sequencing clone quantification. Overall study findings and caveats: Highly expanded clone sizes could end up underestimated if a barcode were shared by identical TCR molecules. Clones with over 20 RNA copies captured over 98% of effector molecules but under 1% of naive ones.

Bulk TCR libraries used previously described methods and listed TCR primers. TCRdb used MiXCR to reprocess the PCR reads, holding one entry per CDR3 protein. The data hold about 630,000 distinct CDR3 sequences, with less than 30% observed a single time. CDR1 is SGDLS, CDR2 YYNGEE, per germline. The CDR3 has 17 residues. V was trimmed by 3 bases and J by 2 bases, leaving 19 bases between them. This clonotype was recorded many times. The antigen remains undetermined. This receptor was taken from a human donor in good health. Some libraries in this study had Jurkat cell RNA spiked in. This rearrangement joins TRBV9 to TRBJ2-3, with D hard to call. Specimen: naive CD8+ T cells from blood, with Jurkat cell RNA spiked in. Subset: FACS-sorted CD8+CD4-CCR7+CD45RA+ naive T cells. CDR3 DNA: TGTGCCAGCAGCGCCAGGACGCTTCAACCCCTCACAGATACGCAGTATTTT. Residues: CASSARTLQPLTDTQYF.